Listed below are T cell receptor beta chains from one sample, sequenced in a study of shared clonotypes between healthy human individuals. The method was immunoSEQ multiplex PCR; TCRdb's version includes in-frame clones alone and lacks a portion of them. The sample carries millions of clones, around nine tenths recorded once. Material: naive CD4+ T cells sorted from blood. These receptors all come from a man aged 18 to 30 in good health. The CDR3 runs from the conserved cysteine through the conserved F or W. The D gene is left open where the match is weak. Clone size is stated in some rows and not others, as once, few, many or a class when expanded.

d_call	v_call	clone_size	j_call	cdr3_nt	cdr3_aa
-	TRBV18	once	TRBJ2-5	TGTGCCAGCTCACCAGGCAGAGAGACCCAGTACTTC	CASSPGRETQYF
-	TRBV28	-	TRBJ1-5	TGTGCCAGCACCAGGAGAGGGGCATGGCAGCCCCAGCATTTT	CASTRRGAWQPQHF
-	TRBV30	-	TRBJ1-6	TGTGCCTGGAGTGTAGGGGGTTCACCCCTCCACTTT	CAWSVGGSPLHF
TRBD1	TRBV6-1	once	TRBJ1-4	TGTGCCAGCAGTGGGGGGGGGACAGTCGTTGAAAAACTGTTTTTT	CASSGGGTVVEKLFF
-	TRBV19	once	TRBJ2-1	TGTGCCAGTAGTATAGTACCCAGCGGTTCCTCCTACAATGAGCAGTTCTTC	CASSIVPSGSSYNEQFF
-	TRBV30	-	TRBJ2-7	TGTGCCTGGAACCAGGGGACCTACGAGCAGTACTTC	CAWNQGTYEQYF
TRBD1	TRBV9	-	TRBJ2-2	TGTGCCAGCAGCCCCAGGACAGGGAAGAACACCGGGGAGCTGTTTTTT	CASSPRTGKNTGELFF
TRBD1	TRBV7-9	-	TRBJ1-2	TGTGCCAGCAGCTTAGGCAGGGACAGGGGCTCCTATGGCTACACCTTC	CASSLGRDRGSYGYTF
TRBD1	TRBV25-1	-	TRBJ1-1	TGTGCCAGCAGGGGACAGGCATACACTGAAGCTTTCTTT	CASRGQAYTEAFF
-	TRBV9	-	TRBJ2-6	TGTGCCAGCAGCCGTGGGCCACGGGTCTCTGGGGCCAACGTCCTGACTTTC	CASSRGPRVSGANVLTF
TRBD2	TRBV19	-	TRBJ2-2	TGTGCCAGTAGTCCGGGACTAGCGGGAGGGCCTGTCGGGGAGCTGTTTTTT	CASSPGLAGGPVGELFF
TRBD1	TRBV6-1	-	TRBJ1-1	TGTGCCAGCAGTGAAGAGGGGGCCGGTTACACTGAAGCTTTCTTT	CASSEEGAGYTEAFF
-	TRBV5-6	-	TRBJ2-2	TGTGCCAGCAGACCGAGGGGGAACACCGGGGAGCTGTTTTTT	CASRPRGNTGELFF
-	TRBV11-2	-	TRBJ1-4	TGTGCCAGCAGCTTAGCGGGGGGAGCAGGAACTCAAAAACTGTTTTTT	CASSLAGGAGTQKLFF
-	TRBV7-2	-	TRBJ2-2	TGTGCCAGCAGCTGGCAGGGTACCGGGGAGCTGTTTTTT	CASSWQGTGELFF